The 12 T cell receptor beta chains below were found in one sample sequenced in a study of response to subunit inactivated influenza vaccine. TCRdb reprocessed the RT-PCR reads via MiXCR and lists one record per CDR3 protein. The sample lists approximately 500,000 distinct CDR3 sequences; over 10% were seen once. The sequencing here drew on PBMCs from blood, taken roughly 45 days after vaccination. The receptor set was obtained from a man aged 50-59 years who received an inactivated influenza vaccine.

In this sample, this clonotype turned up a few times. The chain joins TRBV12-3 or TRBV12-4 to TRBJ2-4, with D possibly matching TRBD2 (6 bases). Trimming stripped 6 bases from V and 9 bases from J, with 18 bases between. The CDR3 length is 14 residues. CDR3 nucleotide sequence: TGTGCCAGCAGCCCGGGACTCCCCGCTAGCATTCAGTACTTC. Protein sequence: CASSPGLPASIQYF.

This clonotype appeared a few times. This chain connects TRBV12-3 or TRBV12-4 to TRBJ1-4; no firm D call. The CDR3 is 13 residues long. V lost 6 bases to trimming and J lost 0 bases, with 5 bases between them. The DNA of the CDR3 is TGTGCCAGCAGGGATGCAACTAATGAAAAACTGTTTTTT. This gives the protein CASRDATNEKLFF.

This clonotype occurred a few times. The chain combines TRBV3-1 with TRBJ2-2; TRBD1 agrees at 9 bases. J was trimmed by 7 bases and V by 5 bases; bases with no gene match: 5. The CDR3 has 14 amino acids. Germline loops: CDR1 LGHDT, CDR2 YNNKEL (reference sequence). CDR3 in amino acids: CASSDGTGHGELFF. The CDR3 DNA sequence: TGTGCCAGCAGCGATGGGACAGGGCACGGGGAGCTGTTTTTT.

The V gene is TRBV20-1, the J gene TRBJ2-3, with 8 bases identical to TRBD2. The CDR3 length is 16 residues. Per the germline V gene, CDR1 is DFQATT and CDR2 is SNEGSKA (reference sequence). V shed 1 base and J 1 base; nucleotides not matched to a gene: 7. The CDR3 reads CSARVPRGGGTDTQYF. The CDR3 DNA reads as TGCAGTGCTAGAGTCCCTCGGGGGGGCGGCACAGATACGCAGTATTTT.

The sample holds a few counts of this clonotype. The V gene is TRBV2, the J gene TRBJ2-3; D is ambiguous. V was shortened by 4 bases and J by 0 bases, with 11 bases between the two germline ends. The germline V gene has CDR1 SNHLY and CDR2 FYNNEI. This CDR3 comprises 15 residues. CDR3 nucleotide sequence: TGTGCCAGCAGTGGAGGCGGAAGGAGCACAGATACGCAGTATTTT. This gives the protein CASSGGGRSTDTQYF.

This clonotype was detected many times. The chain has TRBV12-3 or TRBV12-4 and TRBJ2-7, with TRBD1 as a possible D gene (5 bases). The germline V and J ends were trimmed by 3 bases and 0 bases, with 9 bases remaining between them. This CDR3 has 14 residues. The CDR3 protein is CASSFQGLSYEQYF. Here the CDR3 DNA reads TGTGCCAGCAGTTTCCAGGGTCTCTCCTACGAGCAGTACTTC.

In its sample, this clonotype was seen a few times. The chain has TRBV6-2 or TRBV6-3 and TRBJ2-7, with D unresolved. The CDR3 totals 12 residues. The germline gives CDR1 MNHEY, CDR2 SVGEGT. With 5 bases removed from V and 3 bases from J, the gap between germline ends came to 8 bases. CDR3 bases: TGTGCCAGCAGTAAGTTGGGCTACGAGCAGTACTTC. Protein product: CASSKLGYEQYF.

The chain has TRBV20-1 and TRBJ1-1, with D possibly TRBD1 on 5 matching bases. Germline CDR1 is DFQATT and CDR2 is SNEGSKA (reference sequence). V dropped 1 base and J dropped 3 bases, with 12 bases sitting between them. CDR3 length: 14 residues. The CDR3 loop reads CSARVGRDHTEAFF. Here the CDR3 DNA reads TGCAGTGCTAGAGTGGGCAGGGACCACACTGAAGCTTTCTTT.

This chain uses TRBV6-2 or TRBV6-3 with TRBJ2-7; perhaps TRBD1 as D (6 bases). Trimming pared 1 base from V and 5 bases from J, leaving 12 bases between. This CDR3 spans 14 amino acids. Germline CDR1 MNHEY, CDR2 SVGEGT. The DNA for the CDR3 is TGTGCCAGCAGTTACTACTCATCAGGGGACGAGCAGTACTTC. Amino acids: CASSYYSSGDEQYF.

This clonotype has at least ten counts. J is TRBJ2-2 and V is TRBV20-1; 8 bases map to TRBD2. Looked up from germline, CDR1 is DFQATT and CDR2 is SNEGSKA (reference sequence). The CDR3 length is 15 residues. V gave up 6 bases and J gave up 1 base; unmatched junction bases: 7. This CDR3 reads CSATKAGENTGELFF. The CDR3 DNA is TGCAGTGCCACTAAAGCGGGAGAGAACACCGGGGAGCTGTTTTTT.

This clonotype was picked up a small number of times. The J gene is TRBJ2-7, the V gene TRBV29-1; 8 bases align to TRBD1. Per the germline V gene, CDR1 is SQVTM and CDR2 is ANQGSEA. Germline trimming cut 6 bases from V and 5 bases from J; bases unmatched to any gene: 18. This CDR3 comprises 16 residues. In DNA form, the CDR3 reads TGCAGCGTCACAAGAACCGGACAGGGCTCCAGAAACGAGCAGTACTTC. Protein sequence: CSVTRTGQGSRNEQYF.

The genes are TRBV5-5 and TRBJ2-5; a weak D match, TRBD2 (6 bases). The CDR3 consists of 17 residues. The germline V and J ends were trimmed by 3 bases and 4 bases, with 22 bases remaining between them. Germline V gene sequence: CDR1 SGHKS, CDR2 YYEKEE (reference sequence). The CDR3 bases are TGTGCCAGCAGCTGGCCCCTGCGGGCGGGATTACCAGAGACCCAGTACTTC. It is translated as CASSWPLRAGLPETQYF. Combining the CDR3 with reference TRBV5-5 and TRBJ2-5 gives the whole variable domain DAGVTQSPTHLIKTRGQQVTLRCSPISGHKSVSWYQQVLGQGPQFIFQYYEKEERGRGNFPDRFSARQFPNYSSELNVNALLLGDSALYLCASSWPLRAGLPETQYFGPGTRLLVL.